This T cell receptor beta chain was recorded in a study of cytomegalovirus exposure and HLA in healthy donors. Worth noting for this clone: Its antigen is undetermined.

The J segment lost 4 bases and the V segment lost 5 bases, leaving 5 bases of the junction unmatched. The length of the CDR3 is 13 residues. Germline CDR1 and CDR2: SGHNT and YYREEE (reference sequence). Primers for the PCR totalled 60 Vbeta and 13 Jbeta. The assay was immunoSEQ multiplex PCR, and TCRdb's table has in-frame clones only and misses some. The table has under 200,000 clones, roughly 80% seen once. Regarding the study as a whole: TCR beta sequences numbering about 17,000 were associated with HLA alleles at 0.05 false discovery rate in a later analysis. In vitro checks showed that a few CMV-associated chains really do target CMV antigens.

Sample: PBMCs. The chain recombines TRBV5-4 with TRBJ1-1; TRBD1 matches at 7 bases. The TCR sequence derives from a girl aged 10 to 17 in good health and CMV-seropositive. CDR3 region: CASRRAGGTEAFF. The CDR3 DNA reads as TGTGCCAGCAGGCGTGCAGGGGGCACTGAAGCTTTCTTT.